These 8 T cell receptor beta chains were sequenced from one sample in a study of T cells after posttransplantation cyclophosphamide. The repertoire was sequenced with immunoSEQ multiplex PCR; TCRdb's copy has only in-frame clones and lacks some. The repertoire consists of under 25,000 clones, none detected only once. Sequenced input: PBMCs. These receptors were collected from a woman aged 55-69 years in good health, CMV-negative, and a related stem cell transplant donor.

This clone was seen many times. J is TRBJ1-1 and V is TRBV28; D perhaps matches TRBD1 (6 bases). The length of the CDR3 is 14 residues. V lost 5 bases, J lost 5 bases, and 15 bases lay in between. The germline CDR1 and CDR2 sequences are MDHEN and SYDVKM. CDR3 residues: CASSQGGERTEAFF. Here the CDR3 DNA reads TGTGCCAGCAGTCAAGGGGGGGAGCGGACTGAAGCTTTCTTT. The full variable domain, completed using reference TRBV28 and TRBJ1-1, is DVKVTQSSRYLVKRTGEKVFLECVQDMDHENMFWYRQDPGLGLRLIYFSYDVKMKEKGDIPEGYSVSREKKERFSLILESASTNQTSMYLCASSQGGERTEAFFGQGTRLTVV.

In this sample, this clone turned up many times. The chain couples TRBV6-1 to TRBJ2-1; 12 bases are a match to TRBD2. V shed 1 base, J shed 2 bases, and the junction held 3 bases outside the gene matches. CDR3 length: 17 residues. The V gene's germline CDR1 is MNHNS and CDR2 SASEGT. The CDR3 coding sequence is TGTGCCAGCAGTGAAGAACGACTAGCGGGAGCCTACAATGAGCAGTTCTTC. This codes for CASSEERLAGAYNEQFF.

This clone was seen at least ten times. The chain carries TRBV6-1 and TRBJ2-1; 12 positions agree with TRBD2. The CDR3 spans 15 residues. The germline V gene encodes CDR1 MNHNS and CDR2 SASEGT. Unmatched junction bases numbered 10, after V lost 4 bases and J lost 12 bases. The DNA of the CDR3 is TGTGCCAGCAGTGGTCTGACTAGCGGGGGAGGCGGGCAGTTCTTC. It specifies CASSGLTSGGGGQFF.

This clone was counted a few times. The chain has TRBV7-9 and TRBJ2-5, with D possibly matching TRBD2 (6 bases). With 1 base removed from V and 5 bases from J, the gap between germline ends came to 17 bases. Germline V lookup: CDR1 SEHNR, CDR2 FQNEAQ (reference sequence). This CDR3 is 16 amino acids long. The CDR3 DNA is TGTGCCAGCAGCTTAGTAGGCTCAGCGGGTAGGGAGACCCAGTACTTC. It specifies CASSLVGSAGRETQYF.

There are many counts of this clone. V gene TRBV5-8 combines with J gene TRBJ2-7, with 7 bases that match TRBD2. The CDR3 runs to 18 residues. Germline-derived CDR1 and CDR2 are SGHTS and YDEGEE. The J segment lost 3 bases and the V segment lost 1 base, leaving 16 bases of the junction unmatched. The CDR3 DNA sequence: TGTGCCAGCAGCTTGTATACGGGACTAAGGGGCACTGACTACGAGCAGTACTTC. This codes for CASSLYTGLRGTDYEQYF.

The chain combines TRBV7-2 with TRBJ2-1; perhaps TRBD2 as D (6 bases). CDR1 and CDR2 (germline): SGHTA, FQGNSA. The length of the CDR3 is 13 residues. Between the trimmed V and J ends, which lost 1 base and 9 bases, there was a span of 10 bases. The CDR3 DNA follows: TGTGCCAGCAGCTTAGGCGGGGCAGTTGAGCAGTTCTTC. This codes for CASSLGGAVEQFF.

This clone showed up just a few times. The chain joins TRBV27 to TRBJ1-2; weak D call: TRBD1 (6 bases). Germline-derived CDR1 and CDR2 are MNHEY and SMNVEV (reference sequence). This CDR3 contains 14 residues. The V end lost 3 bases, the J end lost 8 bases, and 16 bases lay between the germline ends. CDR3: CASSFTDSSRGYTF. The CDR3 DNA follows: TGTGCCAGCAGTTTCACGGACAGCTCAAGGGGCTACACCTTC.

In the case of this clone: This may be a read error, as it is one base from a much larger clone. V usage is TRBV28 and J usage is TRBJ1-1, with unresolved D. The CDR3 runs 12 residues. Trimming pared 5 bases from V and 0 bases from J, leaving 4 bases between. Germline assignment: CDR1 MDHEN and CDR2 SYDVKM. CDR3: CASSVVNTEAFF. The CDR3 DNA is TGTGCCAGCAGTGTCGTGAACACTGAAGCTTTCTTT.